One T cell receptor (beta chain) is described in this entry. This sample is drawn from a study of blood T cell repertoires in COVID-19. Study-wide context: The analysed material was cDNA or gDNA that came from T cells, B-cell-depleted T cells, or PBMCs.

The CDR3 sequence is 15 residues long. Germline V lookup: CDR1 WNHNN, CDR2 SYGVQD (reference sequence). V was clipped by 3 bases and J by 3 bases; unmatched bases: 4. Profiled with immunoSEQ multiplex PCR; TCRdb holds only in-frame clones, not every one. The table lists around 90,000 clones, 80% to 95% of them singletons, with 6.3% in the top ten. This TCR was sampled from a woman aged 60 to 75 with active COVID-19. The chain couples TRBV10-1 to TRBJ2-1; the match to TRBD2 covers 8 bases. Sample: peripheral blood. CDR3 in amino acids: CASSEKLADYNEQFF. CDR3 sequence (DNA): TGCGCCAGCAGTGAAAAACTAGCGGACTACAATGAGCAGTTCTTC.